This T cell receptor (beta chain) appears in the sequencing data of a study of T cell clones after liver transplantation (dated 2019 in TCRdb). Regarding the complete study: The samples were obtained from ITN030ST, a randomized trial that attempted immunosuppression withdrawal within 2 years after liver transplantation. Donor-reactive T cell clones were identified by TCRbeta sequencing following a pre-transplant mixed lymphocyte reaction and were subsequently tracked in post-transplant blood. As an antigen-independent comparator for donor-reactive sequences, third party-reactive TCRbeta sequences were also identified from pre-transplant MLRs. Three of the eight recipients were HCV-positive; the others were transplanted for non-autoimmune, non-viral indications. Until randomization at 12-24 months post-transplant, subjects were given standard immunosuppression, with no induction therapy. Tolerance was defined as complete withdrawal of immunosuppression for at least one year without a rise in liver enzymes beyond twice the upper limit of normal. Blood samples were collected pre-transplant, pre-randomization before withdrawal, and post-randomization after either full withdrawal or failed withdrawal. Of the 8 liver transplant recipients making up the studied cohort, 3 were classified as tolerant and 5 as non-tolerant.

Using immunoSEQ, frozen genomic DNA was subjected to high-throughput TCRbeta CDR3 sequencing, a process that included PCR amplification, mapping, bias correction and internal controls. Regarding the original processing steps: Productive rearrangements were kept, and unique TCRbeta sequences were defined by CDR3 nucleotide sequence plus V and J gene. For a sequence to be called donor-reactive, it needed a frequency of at least 0.01% and at least 5-fold expansion in CFSE-low cells compared with unstimulated pre-transplant cells. To ensure at least 90% detection power, minimum frequency thresholds were set for each subject based on that subject's lowest-template unstimulated sample. Repertoire turnover was measured by Jensen-Shannon divergence between the top 1000 TCRbeta sequences post- and pre-transplant. Changes in detection of donor-reactive sequences were assessed with two-sided Fisher's exact tests. Entries here come from immuneACCESS through TCRdb and include only in-frame sequences with V and J called. Some clones fail to appear in such tables; in the studies checked, an unresolved V gene covers under half of the shortfall, and the cause of the remainder is unknown. V and J calls and clone size are copied from that table; D and trimming were computed from the DNA. A total of 98,000 or so clones appear in this sample, 82% of them only once. Clones ranked in the top ten supply over 0.75% of the sample.

Summary of the overall study and its limitations: Circulating donor-reactive CD4 TCRbeta sequences fell significantly post-transplant in most of the 8 subjects, irrespective of tolerance or HCV status. When repertoire turnover was taken into account, detection of donor-reactive sequences was significantly reduced in 7 of 8 subjects for CD4 and in 8 of 8 subjects for CD8. Conclusions were preliminary, limited by small, heterogeneous patient numbers and non-standardized post-transplant time points. Without allograft tissue specimens, donor-reactive T cells may have migrated into the graft rather than being deleted. Donor-reactive sequences decreased more than third party-reactive sequences, which suggests partial antigen-specific deletion that was not related to withdrawal success. Low numbers of available donor cells limited the measurable donor-reactive repertoire in two subjects.

This clone came up a few times. Its antigen specificity is not known. Base qualities are missing; no much larger clone stands one base away. The time point tag for this specimen amounts to: pre-transplant. Thawed unstimulated PBMCs were stained for CD3, CD4 and CD8 and FACS-sorted into CD3+CD4+ and CD3+CD8+ populations. Each of the 8 studied subjects was randomized to immunosuppression withdrawal. The Qiagen DNeasy Blood and Tissue Kit was used for isolation of genomic DNA. The CDR3 has 15 amino acids, counting the end cysteine and phenylalanine. Only CDR3 DNA remains: 45 bases, in frame from the first base. The junction shows trimming of 6 bases on V and 2 bases on J, plus 14 bases between the germline ends. The germline V gene encodes CDR1 MNHNY and CDR2 SVGAGI (reference sequence).

The sample was CD4+ T cells from blood, taken before liver transplant. The receptor was isolated from a human donor who received a liver transplant. The receptor chain draws on TRBV6-6 and TRBJ1-5; the D segment could be TRBD1, given 5 matching bases. CDR3 protein: CASRDQVGGNQPQHF. Here is the DNA: TGTGCCAGCAGGGATCAAGTGGGGGGCAATCAGCCCCAGCATTTT.